The clone carrying this TCR beta chain was seen only a few times. TCRdb re-called the 5' RACE reads with MiXCR, one entry per CDR3 protein. The table lists 500,000 to 650,000 distinct CDR3 sequences, approximately 13% of them singletons, with more than 12% in the top ten. The data are from a study of T cells after yellow fever vaccination. The CDR3 sequence is 16 residues long. The V segment lost 3 bases and the J segment 5 bases; nucleotides outside the gene matches: 10. CDR1 and CDR2 (germline): KGHSH, LQKENI. The sequence was collected from a man aged 30-40 years who received the YFV17D yellow fever vaccine. This chain connects TRBV18 to TRBJ2-1; 7 nucleotides line up with TRBD2. The material sequenced was PBMCs, taken on the day of the yellow fever booster vaccination. CDR3 bases: TGTGCCAGCTCACCCGCTTCGGGGGGAGGTCACAATGAGCAGTTCTTC. This translates into CASSPASGGGHNEQFF.